Below are 29 T cell receptor beta chains sequenced from a single sample in a study of OX40 agonist ivuxolimab in advanced cancers. Clones were sequenced by immunoSEQ multiplex PCR, and TCRdb holds only the in-frame ones, with some missing. The repertoire holds roughly 75,000 clones, 86% seen once, with about 2.7% in the top ten. The input for sequencing was CD4+ or CD8+ T cells sorted from blood, taken in a trial of the OX40 agonist ivuxolimab. Source of these receptors: an adult with an advanced solid tumor such as melanoma, head and neck, liver or kidney cancer.

The chain carries TRBV10-2 and TRBJ1-1; D call uncertain. Trimming stripped 5 bases from V and 0 bases from J, with 7 bases between. The germline V gene encodes CDR1 WSHSY and CDR2 SAAADI. The CDR3 has 13 amino acids. The CDR3 region has the DNA TGCGCCAGCAGTTTGGAGGTGAACACTGAAGCTTTCTTT. This translates into CASSLEVNTEAFF.

The V and J genes are TRBV7-9 and TRBJ2-5; the match to TRBD2 covers 7 bases. The CDR3 is 14 amino acids. V trimming: 3 bases; J trimming: 5 bases; junction bases outside the gene matches: 6. Germline V gives CDR1 SEHNR, CDR2 FQNEAQ (reference sequence). The CDR3, as DNA: TGTGCCAGCAGCTTGGGGACTATGGGGGAGACCCAGTACTTC. It encodes CASSLGTMGETQYF.

The CDR3, as DNA: TGTGCCAGCAGTTTGTACAACAGGGCTGCTGAAGCTTTCTTT. Amino acid sequence: CASSLYNRAAEAFF. The chain links TRBV27 to TRBJ1-1; D is perhaps TRBD1 (6 bases). Germline values: CDR1 MNHEY, CDR2 SMNVEV (reference sequence). CDR3 length equals 14 residues. V lost 3 bases, J lost 6 bases, and 14 bases lay in between.

The chain is built from TRBV5-4 and TRBJ1-4, with unresolved D. CDR3 length equals 13 residues. Germline CDR1 reads SGHNT; CDR2 reads YYREEE (reference sequence). V was cut by 5 bases and J by 0 bases, with 5 bases left in between. The CDR3 sequence: CASSIPTNEKLFF. In DNA, the CDR3 is TGTGCCAGCAGTATCCCAACTAATGAAAAACTGTTTTTT.

The chain links TRBV5-4 to TRBJ2-5, with D tentatively TRBD1 (6 bases). Per germline, CDR1 SGHNT and CDR2 YYREEE (reference sequence). The CDR3 length is 15 residues. Trimming stripped 4 bases from V and 1 base from J, with 14 bases between. The CDR3 protein is CASSIPGHLQETQYF. The CDR3 DNA follows: TGTGCCAGCAGCATACCGGGACACCTCCAAGAGACCCAGTACTTC.

The CDR3 region is CASSAGPNANTGELFF. Written as DNA, the CDR3 is TGTGCCAGCAGCGCGGGGCCAAACGCGAACACCGGGGAGCTGTTTTTT. The chain has TRBV5-5 and TRBJ2-2; a possible D gene is TRBD2 (6 bases). Germline CDR1 SGHKS, CDR2 YYEKEE (reference sequence). The CDR3 runs 16 residues. V lost 4 bases, J lost 0 bases, and 13 bases lay in between.

The rearrangement uses TRBV7-6 and TRBJ1-1; no definite D call. The CDR3 is 15 residues long. Germline lookup yields CDR1 SGHVS and CDR2 FNYEAQ. Trimming pared 0 bases from V and 2 bases from J, leaving 10 bases between. The CDR3: CASSLAPGANTEAFF. The CDR3 region has the DNA TGTGCCAGCAGCTTAGCCCCAGGAGCAAACACTGAAGCTTTCTTT.

V and J are TRBV4-1 and TRBJ1-2; TRBD1 agrees at 9 bases. With 2 bases clipped from V and 7 bases from J, the junction kept 8 bases outside the gene matches. The CDR3 spans 15 residues. Germline V gene data show CDR1 as MGHRA and CDR2 as YSYEKL. CDR3 protein: CASSQSQGAYGGYTF. The CDR3 DNA reads TGCGCCAGCAGCCAATCACAGGGGGCCTATGGTGGCTACACCTTC.

V is TRBV7-9 and J is TRBJ1-2, with 12 bases that match TRBD1. With V trimmed by 5 bases and J by 8 bases, 15 bases remained unmatched. The CDR3 spans 17 residues. Germline V gene lookup returns CDR1 SEHNR and CDR2 FQNEAQ (reference sequence). The DNA for the CDR3 is TGTGCCAGCAGCCCGACGTTCGCGGGACAGGGGGCGCACGGCTACACCTTC. It encodes CASSPTFAGQGAHGYTF.

The CDR3 region is CAWSARGTRLRAFF. CDR3 nucleotides: TGTGCCTGGAGTGCCCGTGGGACAAGGTTGCGGGCTTTCTTT. The V gene is TRBV30, the J gene TRBJ1-1, with D perhaps matching TRBD1 (6 bases). The CDR3 extends over 14 amino acids. Trimming removed 1 base at V and 11 bases at J, with 20 bases between. Germline loops: CDR1 GTSNPN, CDR2 SVGIG (reference sequence).

The chain carries TRBV30 and TRBJ1-5; D perhaps matches TRBD1 (5 bases). The CDR3 sequence is 13 residues long. The germline gives CDR1 GTSNPN, CDR2 SVGIG (reference sequence). The V end was cut by 2 bases, the J end by 0 bases, with 5 bases between. The CDR3 nucleotides are TGTGCCTGGAGTCAGGGTAGCAATCAGCCCCAGCATTTT. It yields the protein CAWSQGSNQPQHF.

The rearrangement joins TRBV6-1 to TRBJ2-5; TRBD2 might be the D (5 bases). This CDR3 has 14 residues. Trimming took 1 base from V and 4 from J, leaving 10 bases between them. CDR1 and CDR2 from the germline V gene are MNHNS and SASEGT. DNA of the CDR3: TGTGCCAGCAGTGAAGATCCCGGGGTAGAGACCCAGTACTTC. Amino acids: CASSEDPGVETQYF.

This chain uses TRBV19 with TRBJ2-1; TRBD2 is a possible D gene (5 bases). Trimming removed 0 bases at V and 8 bases at J, with 14 bases between. This CDR3 has 15 amino acids. Germline lookup yields CDR1 LNHDA and CDR2 SQIVND (reference sequence). CDR3 loop: CASSIDSGFSDEQFF. DNA for the CDR3: TGTGCCAGTAGTATAGACAGCGGCTTCTCGGATGAGCAGTTCTTC.

The gene calls are TRBV29-1 and TRBJ1-2; 7 nucleotides agree with TRBD1. CDR3 size: 14 residues. Trimming at V came to 0 bases and at J to 8 bases, leaving 9 bases not matched to a gene. Per the germline V gene, CDR1 is SQVTM and CDR2 is ANQGSEA. The CDR3 nucleotides read TGCAGCGTTGAAGAGGACAGGCTTGCGGGAGGCTACACCTTC. This translates into CSVEEDRLAGGYTF.

This rearrangement joins TRBV7-2 to TRBJ2-5; perhaps D is TRBD1 or TRBD2 (5 bases each). The V gene's germline CDR1 is SGHTA and CDR2 FQGNSA. This CDR3 is 12 amino acids long. Trimming removed 5 bases from V and 5 bases from J, with 9 bases in between. DNA of the CDR3: TGTGCCAGCAGCCCGGGGCCGGAGACCCAGTACTTC. Encoded protein: CASSPGPETQYF.

This clone occurred a few times. The V and J genes are TRBV7-8 and TRBJ2-1; no reliable D call. The germline V gene has CDR1 SGHVS and CDR2 FQNEAQ. Between the trimmed V and J ends, which lost 5 bases and 8 bases, there was a span of 19 bases. The length of the CDR3 is 15 residues. The CDR3 loop is CASSPRTRAQHEQFF. CDR3 bases: TGTGCCAGCAGCCCAAGAACCCGTGCCCAACATGAGCAGTTCTTC.

V usage is TRBV11-3 and J usage is TRBJ1-2; D is perhaps TRBD1 (6 bases). The CDR3 length is 15 residues. Germline loops: CDR1 SGHNT, CDR2 YENEEA. Between the trimmed V and J ends, which lost 2 bases and 3 bases, there was a span of 13 bases. CDR3 region: CASSLTGGRDYGYTF. The CDR3 DNA reads as TGTGCCAGCAGCTTAACGGGGGGCAGGGACTATGGCTACACCTTC.

The chain couples TRBV9 to TRBJ2-1; TRBD1 or TRBD2 may be the D gene (6 bases each). CDR1 SGDLS and CDR2 YYNGEE come from the germline V gene. Trimming pared 5 bases from V and 3 bases from J, leaving 15 bases between. CDR3 size: 15 residues. The CDR3 spells CASRQGRGDYNEQFF. DNA of the CDR3: TGTGCCAGCAGACAGGGTAGGGGGGACTACAATGAGCAGTTCTTC. The entire variable domain, with the rest obtained from reference TRBV9 and TRBJ2-1, is as follows: DSGVTQTPKHLITATGQRVTLRCSPRSGDLSVYWYQQSLDQGLQFLIQYYNGEERAKGNILERFSAQQFPDLHSELNLSSLELGDSALYFCASRQGRGDYNEQFFGPGTRLTVL.

For the CDR3, the DNA is TGTGCCAGCAGTTCGACAGGAACAGGGACCACAGATACGCAGTATTTT. Residues: CASSSTGTGTTDTQYF. The chain employs TRBV28 and TRBJ2-3, with D possibly being TRBD1 (6 bases). This CDR3 has 16 residues. Trimming removed 4 bases from V and 2 bases from J, with 16 bases in between. Germline V gives CDR1 MDHEN, CDR2 SYDVKM.

This chain joins TRBV9 and TRBJ1-3; no firm D call. The germline V and J ends were trimmed by 3 bases and 0 bases, with 10 bases remaining between them. Germline CDR1 SGDLS, CDR2 YYNGEE. This CDR3 has 15 amino acids. The CDR3 coding sequence is TGTGCCAGCAGCGAGACCCCCGACTCTGGAAACACCATATATTTT. This codes for CASSETPDSGNTIYF.

This clone was detected only once. V gene TRBV7-3 combines with J gene TRBJ2-3; TRBD1 might be the D (6 bases). V lost 5 bases to trimming and J lost 11 bases, with 14 bases between them. Germline V gives CDR1 SGHTA, CDR2 FQGTGA. CDR3 length: 12 residues. This CDR3 reads CASSRPRGLQYF. The CDR3 DNA reads as TGTGCCAGCAGCAGACCCAGGGGCTTGCAGTATTTT.

This chain's CDR3 is CASSVEGSQNEKLFF. CDR3 DNA sequence: TGTGCCAGCAGCGTAGAGGGCAGTCAGAATGAAAAACTGTTTTTT. The chain employs TRBV9 and TRBJ1-4; D gene ambiguous. The ends were cut back, 0 bases at V and 5 bases at J, with 11 bases in the middle. This CDR3 comprises 15 residues. Germline V gene data show CDR1 as SGDLS and CDR2 as YYNGEE.

The chain couples TRBV7-6 to TRBJ1-1; no clear D. The germline V gene encodes CDR1 SGHVS and CDR2 FNYEAQ. CDR3 size: 13 residues. V lost 6 bases, J lost 1 base, and 9 bases lay in between. The CDR3 is CASRETANTEAFF. The CDR3 DNA sequence: TGTGCCAGCAGAGAAACAGCGAACACTGAAGCTTTCTTT.

The rearrangement links TRBV7-7 to TRBJ2-4; 16 bases map to TRBD2. V shed 6 bases, J shed 1 base, and the junction held 6 bases outside the gene matches. Germline V gene sequence: CDR1 SSHAT, CDR2 FNYEAQ (reference sequence). CDR3 length: 18 amino acids. Here the CDR3 reads CASRTGTSGGAAKNIQYF. The CDR3 nucleotides are TGTGCCAGCAGAACCGGGACTAGCGGGGGGGCCGCCAAAAACATTCAGTACTTC.

This clone was recorded a few times. This chain uses TRBV6-5 with TRBJ1-2; weak D call: TRBD1 (6 bases). The CDR3 consists of 15 residues. The V and J ends lost 6 bases and 2 bases respectively, with 16 bases between them. Germline CDR1 reads MNHEY; CDR2 reads SVGAGI. In DNA, the CDR3 is TGTGCCAGCAGCCTCTACCCAGGGGCCAACTATGGCTACACCTTC. Translated: CASSLYPGANYGYTF.

The genes are TRBV7-9 and TRBJ2-5, with 12 bases aligning to TRBD2. The V segment lost 1 base and the J segment 4 bases; nucleotides outside the gene matches: 13. Germline CDR1 SEHNR, CDR2 FQNEAQ (reference sequence). The CDR3 length is 19 residues. CDR3 in DNA: TGTGCCAGCAGCTTAGGATCCTCGCTAGCGGGGGGGGTTGGAGAGACCCAGTACTTC. Translating it yields CASSLGSSLAGGVGETQYF.

CDR3 region: CASSRGTEPYGYTF. The CDR3 DNA follows: TGTGCCAGCAGCCGGGGGACAGAGCCCTATGGCTACACCTTC. V gene TRBV5-6 combines with J gene TRBJ1-2; 7 positions match TRBD1. This CDR3 has 14 residues. Unmatched junction bases numbered 7, after V lost 4 bases and J lost 4 bases. From germline, CDR1 is SGHDT and CDR2 YYEEEE.

DNA of the CDR3: TGTGCCAGCAGCCTAAGGGGCCAGGTGGGCGGACAGCCCCAGCATTTT. It translates to CASSLRGQVGGQPQHF. The V call is TRBV7-9, the J call TRBJ1-5, with TRBD1 as a possible D gene (5 bases). CDR3 length: 16 amino acids. Trimming removed 5 bases from V and 7 bases from J, with 21 bases in between. Germline CDR1 reads SEHNR; CDR2 reads FQNEAQ (reference sequence).

The V call is TRBV28, the J call TRBJ2-1; D might be TRBD2 (5 bases). Deletions cut 2 bases from V and 7 bases from J, with 15 bases between. Germline CDR1 and CDR2: MDHEN and SYDVKM. This CDR3 has 15 residues. DNA of the CDR3: TGTGCCAGCAGTTTAGGGCTAGCCCATCGTAATGAGCAGTTCTTC. The encoded protein is CASSLGLAHRNEQFF.